This T cell receptor beta chain was documented in a study of T cells in Graves' hyperthyroidism and ophthalmopathy. RNA transcripts were the template for amplifying TCR beta CDR3 regions. Carried out on the TCR CDR3, a first-round RT-PCR used the HTBI primer set. Using its own MiXCR run on the multiplex PCR reads, TCRdb lists one record per CDR3 protein. The repertoire holds about 550,000 distinct CDR3 sequences, less than 25% seen once, with around a quarter in the top ten. In germline, CDR1 is MNHEY, CDR2 SMNVEV (reference sequence). The CDR3 runs 15 residues. With 2 bases clipped from V and 2 bases from J, the junction kept 5 bases outside the gene matches.

The sample comprised blood. The V and J genes are TRBV27 and TRBJ2-7, with 8 bases lining up with TRBD1. The origin of this receptor is a man between 18 and 35 years old with Graves' hyperthyroidism. Here the CDR3 DNA reads TGTGCCAGCAGTTTAGTCTCAGGGGGCACCTACGAGCAGTACTTC. This gives the protein CASSLVSGGTYEQYF.